This T cell receptor (beta chain) was observed in a study of OX40 agonist ivuxolimab in advanced cancers. Study details: Partial responses were achieved by three patients: one hepatocellular carcinoma, two cutaneous melanoma.

For this clone: Its antigen remains unidentified.

Sequencing was performed with immunoSEQ multiplex PCR; in TCRdb, only in-frame clones are kept and a portion is missing. Of under 70,000 clones in the sample, around 90% were seen once. Notes on the study in general: At 0.1 to 3.0 mg/kg, CD4+ and CD8+ blood T cells expanded clonally by week 6. On average, CD8+ T cells showed a greater number of expanded clones than CD4+. Low clonal expansion, among the lowest seen, marked partial responders at 0.1-3.0 mg/kg.

Germline V lookup: CDR1 SEHNR, CDR2 FQNEAQ (reference sequence). The CDR3 sequence is 13 residues long. V was clipped by 6 bases and J by 6 bases, with 15 bases between them. The V gene is TRBV7-9, the J gene TRBJ2-7; a weak D match, TRBD2 (6 bases). This specimen was CD4+ or CD8+ T cells sorted from blood, taken in a trial of the OX40 agonist ivuxolimab. The sequence was collected from an adult with an advanced solid tumor such as melanoma, head and neck, liver or kidney cancer. The CDR3: CASRLLPEGEQYF. The CDR3 DNA reads as TGTGCCAGCAGATTACTCCCGGAGGGCGAGCAGTACTTC.